This T cell receptor beta chain emerged from a study of shared clonotypes between healthy human individuals (dated by TCRdb to about 2020). Describing the broader study: The cohort comprised a couple of women and a few men aged 18 to 49 years. Per donor, three plates each were used for CD4 naive and CD4 memory, two for CD8 naive, and one for CD8 memory. Blood TCR repertoires of about five healthy adults were deeply sequenced to estimate repertoire size and the extent of clonotype sharing between individuals. Libraries were prepared and TCR repertoires were sequenced by different laboratories using diverse techniques, in order to increase sequencing depth and limit assay-specific biases. Per donor, leukapheresis produced somewhere between about 0.94 and 9 billion PBMCs. The investigation overall reported the following: Naive subsets generally had larger estimated clonotype richness than memory subsets. When several donors were compared, the shared fraction of clonotypes was 5% to 6.5% for naive CD4, roughly 3.3% for naive CD8, roughly 2.5% for memory CD4, and 0.35% to 0.4% for memory CD8. Because the study included only a small number of donors, the genetic and exposure-history diversity represented was limited. Pairwise subsampling indicated that sequencing depth was expected to affect the degree of clonotype sharing among donors. Higher generation probabilities were observed for clonotypes shared by all four sorted-subset donors than for non-shared clonotypes. Rarefaction of sorted-subset datasets indicated incomplete sequencing despite the large sequencing depth. Sampling was restricted to blood, and TCR repertoires in tissues likely differ from the TCR repertoires found in blood.

On this clone itself: This clone's antigen is unknown. Per-base quality was not reported, and no clone a single base away is much larger than it.

Using the deep immunoSEQ assay, TCR CDR3 regions were amplified from genomic DNA by multiplex PCR. Genomic DNA extracted from each cell subset was distributed evenly over all wells of several immunoSEQ 96-well plates, and each plate served as one replicate. For sorted subsets, roughly 200 ng genomic DNA, equal to 25,000 to 35,000 T cell genomes, was loaded into each replicate PCR. Purified libraries were measured with a Qubit 3.0 fluorometer, size-checked on a Bioanalyzer 2100, and measured again with the KAPA Library Quantification kit. Every immunoSEQ 96-well plate was sequenced on a separate single-read 150-cycle Illumina NextSeq 550 flow cell. The paper's data handling went like this. Because only junctional sequences without quality scores were contained in the immunoSEQ output, filtering matching that applied to full-length reads could not be performed. Sequences were annotated with PyIR, a Python wrapper for IgBLAST v1.9, using IMGT germline references to assign V/J genes and CDR3. Reads were filtered out if the reads had weak V/J assignments (E-value above 1e-6), no CDR3, stop codons, out-of-frame junctions, or ambiguous translated residues. V3J clonotypes were defined as sequences sharing an identical inferred V gene, J gene, and CDR3 amino acid sequence. The percentage overlap between two repertoires was calculated by dividing the number of shared unique clonotypes by the size of the smaller repertoire. Richness of each repertoire was evaluated using RTK rarefaction, the Chao1 estimator, and Recon v2.1 estimates of unobserved clonotypes. Generation probabilities for all TCRbeta clonotypes obtained by the gDNA method from a handful of donors were computed using OLGA. This immuneACCESS table, as held by TCRdb, lists in-frame sequences with V and J called but not all clones. Of the missing ones, under half trace to an unresolved V gene in checked studies; the others have no known cause. V and J calls and clone size are given by that table; D and trimming were obtained from the DNA. Within this sample are nearly 2 million clones, with approximately 94% of them counted one time only. The ten largest clones represent 1.2% of the sample.

The germline V gene sets CDR1 to MGHDK and CDR2 to SYGVNS. Measured from the cysteine to the phenylalanine, the CDR3 is 14 residues long. The entry retains the CDR3 DNA only, 42 bases that are in frame from base 1. Trimming takes 4 bases from V and 0 bases from J, and the germline ends sit 10 bases apart. CD8 naive samples were CD45RO-negative cells positively selected for CCR7, giving a CD45RA+CCR7+ population that excluded TemRA cells. Healthy HIV-negative adults with no recently reported acute infections or vaccinations were included as donors. Every donor was a Caucasian adult living in Nashville, Tennessee, USA. After blood collection by leukapheresis, PBMCs were isolated using Ficoll-Histopaque density gradient centrifugation and then cryopreserved in the vapor phase of liquid nitrogen. Analytical flow cytometry was used to check the purity and quantity of every magnetically sorted T cell population. Each sorted fraction had its genomic DNA isolated and then quantified by UV absorbance on a Nanodrop 2000c.

The clonotype originates from a man between 18 and 35 years old in good health. In this chain, TRBV25-1 is recombined with TRBJ2-7, with no confidently assigned D gene. The material sequenced was naive CD8+ T cells sorted from blood. The cell subset or site label, read with the paper, signifies: CD45RA+CCR7+. The encoded CDR3 is CASSVGSGSYEQYF. In nucleotides, the sequence is TGTGCCAGCAGTGTAGGCAGTGGCTCCTACGAGCAGTACTTC.